The 11 T cell receptor beta chains reported below all come from one sample, sequenced in a study of blood T cell repertoires in COVID-19. Measured with immunoSEQ multiplex PCR; TCRdb has only the in-frame clones, and not every one. The sample shows under 80,000 clones, about 90% of them seen only once. The sequencing sample was made of peripheral blood. The receptors derive from a human donor in a cohort sampled during active COVID-19.

This chain connects TRBV11-3 to TRBJ2-5, with 7 nucleotides matching TRBD1. The CDR3 is made up of 15 amino acids. Germline CDR1 SGHNT, CDR2 YENEEA. The V segment lost 5 bases and the J segment 5 bases; nucleotides outside the gene matches: 11. The CDR3 nucleotides read TGTGCCAGCAGCCAGGGACAGCAAGCGTGGGAGACCCAGTACTTC. Protein: CASSQGQQAWETQYF.

A few counts support this clone. The chain has TRBV10-2 and TRBJ2-2, with D perhaps TRBD2 (6 bases). Between the trimmed V and J ends, which lost 5 bases and 8 bases, there was a span of 15 bases. CDR1 WSHSY and CDR2 SAAADI come from the germline V gene. The CDR3 covers 14 residues. CDR3 in amino acids: CASSFSGGVGELFF. CDR3 in DNA: TGCGCCAGCAGTTTTAGCGGCGGGGTTGGGGAGCTGTTTTTT.

The count of this clone is one. The chain joins TRBV9 to TRBJ2-7; possible D gene TRBD2, 5 bases. The CDR3 length is 15 residues. Trimming removed 4 bases at V and 2 bases at J, with 16 bases between. Germline CDR1 SGDLS, CDR2 YYNGEE. CDR3 sequence reads: CASSPAPAEAYEQYF. CDR3 nucleotides: TGTGCCAGCAGCCCTGCCCCAGCGGAGGCCTACGAGCAGTACTTC.

The chain uses TRBV6-5 and TRBJ2-7; D uncertain. Trimming shortened V by 2 bases and J by 2 bases, and 13 bases separated the two germline ends. The CDR3 length is 15 residues. From germline, CDR1 is MNHEY and CDR2 SVGAGI. CDR3 bases: TGTGCCAGCAGTTACGGGCCGGAAAGCACCTACGAGCAGTACTTC. It translates to CASSYGPESTYEQYF.

The chain couples TRBV6-4 to TRBJ2-2; TRBD1 agrees at 9 bases. Germline CDR1 is MRHNA and CDR2 is SNTAGT. This CDR3 spans 19 amino acids. Trimming took 6 bases from V and 4 from J; bases not matched to a gene: 18. This CDR3 is CASSPSDRGLSGGTGELFF. The CDR3 nucleotides are TGTGCCAGCAGCCCCTCGGACAGGGGACTATCTGGGGGCACCGGGGAGCTGTTTTTT.

The chain couples TRBV11-2 to TRBJ1-1, with 9 bases aligning to TRBD1. Germline values: CDR1 SGHAT, CDR2 FQNNGV. The CDR3 extends over 14 amino acids. The J segment lost 4 bases and the V segment lost 5 bases, leaving 5 bases of the junction unmatched. The CDR3 here is CASSQTGGATEAFF. CDR3 in DNA: TGTGCCAGCAGCCAGACAGGGGGGGCCACTGAAGCTTTCTTT.

CDR3 sequence reads: CASSEDYRGLYEQYF. The CDR3 DNA reads TGCGCCAGCAGCGAAGACTACAGGGGCCTCTACGAGCAGTACTTC. The chain employs TRBV5-1 and TRBJ2-7; 7 nucleotides align to TRBD1. The V and J ends lost 4 bases and 3 bases, in that order; junction bases with no gene match: 10. Germline CDR1 reads SGHRS; CDR2 reads YFSETQ. The CDR3 covers 15 residues.

The chain links TRBV19 to TRBJ1-2, with a weak D call TRBD1 (5 bases). The germline gives CDR1 LNHDA, CDR2 SQIVND (reference sequence). Trimming stripped 1 base from V and 2 bases from J, with 8 bases between. The CDR3 is made up of 14 amino acids. The CDR3 sequence: CASSIVRANYGYTF. As DNA, the CDR3 is TGTGCCAGTAGTATAGTCAGGGCGAACTATGGCTACACCTTC.

This chain uses TRBV6-5 with TRBJ1-1, with D hard to call. Germline-derived CDR1 and CDR2 are MNHEY and SVGAGI. Trimming pared 2 bases from V and 5 bases from J, leaving 9 bases between. CDR3 length: 13 amino acids. This CDR3 is CASSYIPRTEAFF. The DNA of the CDR3 is TGTGCCAGCAGTTACATTCCGAGGACTGAAGCTTTCTTT.

For the CDR3, the DNA is TGTGCCAGCAGCTTAGCGCGAACTAGCGGGAGCTATGAGCAGTTCTTC. It specifies CASSLARTSGSYEQFF. The J gene is TRBJ2-1, the V gene TRBV7-2; the match to TRBD2 covers 11 bases. The CDR3 covers 16 residues. The V segment lost 0 bases and the J segment 8 bases; nucleotides outside the gene matches: 6. CDR1 SGHTA and CDR2 FQGNSA come from the germline V gene.

The CDR3 spells CASSQEAGSYEQYF. CDR3 coding DNA: TGCGCCAGCAGCCAAGAAGCGGGCTCCTACGAGCAGTACTTC. The chain joins TRBV4-1 to TRBJ2-7, with D possibly TRBD2 on 6 matching bases. CDR3 length equals 14 residues. Trimming shortened V by 0 bases and J by 0 bases, and 6 bases separated the two germline ends. CDR1 is MGHRA, CDR2 YSYEKL, per germline.